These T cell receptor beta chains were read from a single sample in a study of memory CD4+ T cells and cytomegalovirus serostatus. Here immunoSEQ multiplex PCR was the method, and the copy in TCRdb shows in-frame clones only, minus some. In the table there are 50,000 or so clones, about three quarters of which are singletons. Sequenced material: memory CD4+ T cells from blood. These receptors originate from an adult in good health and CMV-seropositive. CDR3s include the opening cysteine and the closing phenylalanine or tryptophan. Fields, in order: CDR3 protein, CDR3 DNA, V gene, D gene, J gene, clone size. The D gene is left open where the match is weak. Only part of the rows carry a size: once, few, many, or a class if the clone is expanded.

CAWSVSGAGGAFF,TGTGCCTGGAGTGTATCCGGGGCGGGGGGTGCTTTCTTT,TRBV30,NA,TRBJ1-1,few
CASSLAGGTDTQYF,TGTGCCAGCAGCTTGGCGGGGGGGACAGATACGCAGTATTTT,TRBV5-6,TRBD2,TRBJ2-3,few
CASSSRGGSSYNEQFF,TGCGCCAGCAGCTCCCGAGGGGGGAGCTCCTACAATGAGCAGTTCTTC,TRBV5-1,NA,TRBJ2-1,NA
CASSLSLLAGETTYNEQFF,TGTGCCAGCAGTTTAAGTCTACTAGCGGGAGAGACGACATACAATGAGCAGTTCTTC,TRBV27,TRBD2,TRBJ2-1,few
CASAIEQRYEQYF,TGTGCCAGCGCGATCGAACAGCGTTACGAGCAGTACTTC,TRBV6-1,NA,TRBJ2-7,few
CASSLNPTNTGELFF,TGTGCCAGCAGCCTAAACCCTACAAACACCGGGGAGCTGTTTTTT,TRBV11-3,NA,TRBJ2-2,NA
CASMRLYTGELFF,TGTGCCAGCATGCGACTATACACCGGGGAGCTGTTTTTT,TRBV2,NA,TRBJ2-2,once
CASSYLAGRANQPQHF,TGTGCCAGCAGTTACTTGGCAGGGAGAGCCAATCAGCCCCAGCATTTT,TRBV6-6,NA,TRBJ1-5,NA
CASSFAGTGGQETQYF,TGTGCTAGCAGCTTCGCCGGGACAGGGGGTCAAGAGACCCAGTACTTC,TRBV7-7,TRBD1,TRBJ2-5,NA
CASSSGQNHSPLHF,TGTGCCAGCAGCTCGGGACAGAACCATTCACCCCTCCACTTT,TRBV5-8,TRBD1,TRBJ1-6,NA
CASSFTMEANYGYTF,TGTGCCAGCAGCTTCACGATGGAAGCTAACTATGGCTACACCTTC,TRBV5-6,NA,TRBJ1-2,NA
CASSLPVTGLETQYF,TGTGCCAGCAGTTTACCGGTAACAGGGTTGGAGACCCAGTACTTC,TRBV28,NA,TRBJ2-5,NA
CASSGTGGEAHGYTF,TGTGCCAGCAGCGGAACAGGGGGCGAGGCCCATGGCTACACCTTC,TRBV7-9,TRBD1,TRBJ1-2,NA
CASSEYRTYEQYF,TGTGCCAGCAGTGAATACAGAACCTACGAGCAGTACTTC,TRBV2,NA,TRBJ2-7,NA
CASRTDSGANVLTF,TGTGCCAGCAGGACGGACTCTGGGGCCAACGTCCTGACTTTC,TRBV6-4,NA,TRBJ2-6,NA
CSVGGQTKSYNEQFF,TGCAGCGTGGGGGGACAGACTAAATCCTACAATGAGCAGTTCTTC,TRBV29-1,NA,TRBJ2-1,few
CASSEGWDSGGPSTDTQYF,TGTGCCAGCAGCGAGGGGTGGGACTCGGGGGGACCTAGCACAGATACGCAGTATTTT,TRBV7-2,TRBD2,TRBJ2-3,NA
CASSLRPKTEAFF,TGTGCCAGCAGTTTAAGGCCCAAGACTGAAGCTTTCTTT,TRBV28,NA,TRBJ1-1,NA
CASRLAGSSYEQYF,TGTGCCAGCAGGTTGGCGGGCAGCTCCTACGAGCAGTACTTC,TRBV7-8,NA,TRBJ2-7,NA
CASRVGQRDGYTF,TGTGCCAGCAGGGTGGGACAGCGGGATGGCTACACCTTC,TRBV6-1,TRBD1,TRBJ1-2,NA
CASSLANSPNSPLHF,TGTGCCAGCAGCTTAGCGAACAGTCCTAATTCACCCCTCCACTTT,TRBV7-9,NA,TRBJ1-6,NA
CASSFMGFSYNEQFF,TGTGCCAGCAGTTTTATGGGTTTCTCCTACAATGAGCAGTTCTTC,TRBV27,NA,TRBJ2-1,once
CASSAGTGNNSPLHF,TGTGCCAGCAGCGCCGGGACAGGGAATAATTCACCCCTCCACTTT,TRBV7-2,TRBD1,TRBJ1-6,NA
CASSLAEGREEAFF,TGTGCCAGCAGCTTAGCGGAGGGGAGGGAGGAAGCTTTCTTT,TRBV7-9,NA,TRBJ1-1,few
CASSSDLGADTQYF,TGCGCCAGCAGTTCCGACTTGGGGGCAGATACGCAGTATTTT,TRBV5-1,NA,TRBJ2-3,NA
CASSKGRSTDTQYF,TGTGCCAGTAGTAAGGGCCGTAGCACAGATACGCAGTATTTT,TRBV19,NA,TRBJ2-3,NA
CASSSGDYGYTF,TGTGCCAGCAGCTCAGGGGACTATGGCTACACCTTC,TRBV7-9,NA,TRBJ1-2,few
CASSDPNTEAFF,TGTGCCAGCAGTGACCCGAACACTGAAGCTTTCTTT,TRBV27,NA,TRBJ1-1,NA
CASSQRQGDHQPQHF,TGTGCCAGCAGTCAACGACAGGGGGACCATCAGCCCCAGCATTTT,TRBV28,TRBD1,TRBJ1-5,NA
CASSLEGSRGIQYF,TGTGCCAGCAGCTTAGAAGGCTCCCGGGGCATTCAGTACTTC,TRBV7-9,NA,TRBJ2-4,NA
CAVARGSETQYF,TGTGCGGTGGCAAGGGGGTCGGAGACCCAGTACTTC,TRBV30,NA,TRBJ2-5,NA
CASSLDSIGNQPQHF,TGTGCCAGCAGCTTAGACAGCATTGGCAATCAGCCCCAGCATTTT,TRBV7-6,NA,TRBJ1-5,NA
CASSSGSTSNTEAFF,TGCGCCAGCAGCTCCGGATCTACCTCGAACACTGAAGCTTTCTTT,TRBV5-1,NA,TRBJ1-1,NA
CASSEAWGEAFF,TGTGCCAGCAGTGAAGCGTGGGGAGAAGCTTTCTTT,TRBV2,NA,TRBJ1-1,NA
CASREIPGSEAFF,TGTGCCAGCAGAGAAATTCCTGGGAGTGAAGCTTTCTTT,TRBV6-5,NA,TRBJ1-1,NA
CASSFRERFNSPLHF,TGTGCCAGCAGTTTCAGGGAGAGGTTTAATTCACCCCTCCACTTT,TRBV27,NA,TRBJ1-6,NA
CASGDRGQQETQYF,TGTGCCAGCGGCGACAGGGGGCAGCAAGAGACCCAGTACTTC,TRBV7-9,TRBD1,TRBJ2-5,NA
CASSYDWNTGELFF,TGTGCCAGCAGTTACGACTGGAACACCGGGGAGCTGTTTTTT,TRBV6-6,NA,TRBJ2-2,NA
CASSQDGQGRQAFF,TGTGCCAGCAGCCAAGATGGACAGGGGAGGCAAGCTTTCTTT,TRBV4-2,TRBD1,TRBJ1-1,NA
CASSIDRGTANEKLFF,TGTGCCAGTAGTATAGATCGGGGGACAGCTAACGAAAAACTGTTTTTT,TRBV19,TRBD1,TRBJ1-4,NA
CASKGSSFADTQYF,TGCGCCAGCAAAGGGAGTAGTTTCGCAGATACGCAGTATTTT,TRBV5-1,NA,TRBJ2-3,NA
CASRAGPGLAPLGEQFF,TGTGCCAGCAGAGCCGGGCCGGGACTAGCGCCTTTAGGTGAGCAGTTCTTC,TRBV5-4,TRBD2,TRBJ2-1,NA
CASSLVGQGNEKLFF,TGTGCCAGCAGTTTAGTGGGACAGGGAAATGAAAAACTGTTTTTT,TRBV28,TRBD1,TRBJ1-4,NA
CSVEEGADTQYF,TGCAGCGTTGAGGAGGGGGCAGATACGCAGTATTTT,TRBV29-1,NA,TRBJ2-3,NA
CASSLPRRLGNTEAFF,TGTGCCAGCAGCTTACCCCGACGGTTGGGGAACACTGAAGCTTTCTTT,TRBV7-8,NA,TRBJ1-1,few
CASSKHRGLDQPQHF,TGTGCCAGCAGCAAGCACAGGGGGCTCGATCAGCCCCAGCATTTT,TRBV5-8,TRBD1,TRBJ1-5,NA
CASSPGMWGQYF,TGTGCCAGCAGTCCAGGGATGTGGGGGCAGTACTTC,TRBV6-6,NA,TRBJ2-7,NA
CASSLVQEQNGYTF,TGTGCCAGCAGCTTAGTACAGGAGCAGAATGGCTACACCTTC,TRBV11-2,NA,TRBJ1-2,NA
CASTDGGNQPQHF,TGTGCCAGCACGGACGGAGGGAATCAGCCCCAGCATTTT,TRBV6-5,NA,TRBJ1-5,NA
CASSQNRAQYNEQFF,TGTGCCAGCAGCCAAAACAGGGCCCAATACAATGAGCAGTTCTTC,TRBV14,NA,TRBJ2-1,NA
CASRDGTGWDRETQYF,TGTGCCAGCAGAGACGGGACAGGGTGGGATAGGGAGACCCAGTACTTC,TRBV2,TRBD1,TRBJ2-5,few
CASSLGWGTEAFF,TGTGCCAGCAGCTTAGGGTGGGGCACTGAAGCTTTCTTT,TRBV11-2,NA,TRBJ1-1,NA
CASSDLGQGNYGYTF,TGTGCCAGCAGTGACTTGGGACAGGGTAACTATGGCTACACCTTC,TRBV2,TRBD1,TRBJ1-2,NA
CAIRDRDYYGYTF,TGTGCCATCCGGGACAGGGACTACTATGGCTACACCTTC,TRBV10-3,TRBD1,TRBJ1-2,NA
CASFSGGRGTGELFF,TGTGCCAGCTTTTCAGGGGGGAGAGGCACCGGGGAGCTGTTTTTT,TRBV2,NA,TRBJ2-2,NA
CASSLAGFRTGTTPLHF,TGTGCCAGCAGCTTAGCGGGTTTCCGGACAGGGACAACACCCCTCCACTTT,TRBV7-2,TRBD1,TRBJ1-6,few
CASSLRGVLAGGLHTGELFF,TGCGCCAGCAGCTTGAGGGGCGTACTAGCGGGAGGCCTTCACACCGGGGAGCTGTTTTTT,TRBV5-1,TRBD2,TRBJ2-2,NA
CASSNKQGGMNTEAFF,TGTGCCAGTAGTAACAAACAGGGGGGAATGAACACTGAAGCTTTCTTT,TRBV19,TRBD1,TRBJ1-1,NA